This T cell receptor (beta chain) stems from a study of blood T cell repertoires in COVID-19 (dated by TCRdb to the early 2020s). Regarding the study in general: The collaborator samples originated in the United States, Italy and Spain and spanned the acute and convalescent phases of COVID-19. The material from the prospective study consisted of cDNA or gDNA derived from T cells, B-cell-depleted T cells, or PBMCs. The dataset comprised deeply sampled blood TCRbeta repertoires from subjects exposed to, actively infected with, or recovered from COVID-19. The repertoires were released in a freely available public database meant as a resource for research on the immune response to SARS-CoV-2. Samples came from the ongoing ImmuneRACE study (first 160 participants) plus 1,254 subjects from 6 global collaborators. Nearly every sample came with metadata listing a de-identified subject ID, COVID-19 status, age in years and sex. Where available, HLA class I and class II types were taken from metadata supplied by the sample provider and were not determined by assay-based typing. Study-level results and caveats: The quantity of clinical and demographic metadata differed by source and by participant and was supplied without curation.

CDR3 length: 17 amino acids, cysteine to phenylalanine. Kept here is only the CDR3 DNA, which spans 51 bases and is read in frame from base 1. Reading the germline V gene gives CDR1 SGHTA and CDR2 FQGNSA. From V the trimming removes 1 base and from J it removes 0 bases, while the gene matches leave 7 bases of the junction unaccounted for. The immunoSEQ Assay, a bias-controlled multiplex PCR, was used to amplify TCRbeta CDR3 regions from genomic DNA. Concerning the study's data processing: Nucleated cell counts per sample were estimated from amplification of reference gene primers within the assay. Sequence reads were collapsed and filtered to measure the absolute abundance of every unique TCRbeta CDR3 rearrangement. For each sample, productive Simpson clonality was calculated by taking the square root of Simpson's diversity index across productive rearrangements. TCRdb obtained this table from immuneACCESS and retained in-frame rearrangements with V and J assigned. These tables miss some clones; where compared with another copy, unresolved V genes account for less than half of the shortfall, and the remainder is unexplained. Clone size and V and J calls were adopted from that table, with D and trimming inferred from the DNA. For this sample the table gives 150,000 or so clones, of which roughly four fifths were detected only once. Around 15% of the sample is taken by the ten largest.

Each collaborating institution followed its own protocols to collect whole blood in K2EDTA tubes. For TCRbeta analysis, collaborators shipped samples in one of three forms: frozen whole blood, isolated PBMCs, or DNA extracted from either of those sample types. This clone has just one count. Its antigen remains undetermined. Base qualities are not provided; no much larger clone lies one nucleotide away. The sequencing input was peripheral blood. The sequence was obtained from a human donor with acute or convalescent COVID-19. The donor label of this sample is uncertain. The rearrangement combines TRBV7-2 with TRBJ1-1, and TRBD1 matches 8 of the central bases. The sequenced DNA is TGTGCCAGCAGCTTAGATCCTCGGGACAGGTTGAACACTGAAGCTTTCTTT. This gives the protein CASSLDPRDRLNTEAFF.